This entry concerns a single TCR beta chain. Its specificity is not known. At one of its ends the junction is not consistent with the germline gene, which may arise from a read error. TCRdb called the reads again in MiXCR, with one record for every CDR3 protein. Of approximately 1,000,000 distinct CDR3 sequences listed, under 40% were seen once; the top ten hold roughly 12%. The sample originates from a study of T cell repertoires in cytomegalovirus infection. Study in general: As its CMV epitopes, the study selected recently identified HLA-C-restricted and well-studied HLA-B-restricted targets. Based on public TCR beta signatures, there were indications of CMV infection and of a matching HLA type. Study observations and caveats: People with CMV and the relevant HLA were identified by cumulative public TCR beta family frequency. In two of eight donors, the top clonotype was HLA-C-restricted CMV-specific.

Germline-derived CDR1 and CDR2 are MGHRA and YSYEKL. CDR3 length equals 13 residues. This sequence was found in a human donor in good health (CMV status not recorded). Some clones in this sample may be carry-over from other donors' samples. This specimen was cultured CD8+ T cells from PBMCs, taken from culture after CMV antigen stimulation. The rearrangement joins TRBV4-1 to TRBJ2-7; the match to TRBD2 covers 7 bases. The CDR3 nucleotides read TGCACCAGCAGCCAAGGACTAGAGAGTGAGCAGTACTTC. Translation gives CTSSQGLESEQYF.